The 22 T cell receptor beta chains presented below share a single source sample, sequenced in a study of T cell responses to AZD1222 COVID-19 vaccine. Method: immunoSEQ multiplex PCR; TCRdb's copy keeps in-frame clones and lacks some. The sample holds 150,000 or so clones; around 90% are singletons and the top ten take around 1%. The material was peripheral blood, obtained 28 days after the second AZD1222 dose. Receptor source: an adult who received the AZD1222 COVID-19 vaccine.

V and J are TRBV12-3 or TRBV12-4 and TRBJ1-2; D possibly corresponds to TRBD1 (6 bases). V was cut by 3 bases and J by 7 bases, with 12 bases left in between. The CDR3 has 13 amino acids. Written as DNA, the CDR3 is TGTGCCAGCAGTTTCAACAGGGAGTCTGGCTACACCTTC. This translates into CASSFNRESGYTF.

J is TRBJ1-1 and V is TRBV23-1, with D uncertain. TRBV23-1 is given ORF status, its function remaining uncertain. Trimming took 4 bases from V and 3 from J, leaving 18 bases between them. This CDR3 comprises 16 residues. This CDR3 reads CASSRILLRMHTEAFF. The CDR3 nucleotides are TGCGCCAGCAGTCGGATTTTGTTAAGGATGCACACTGAAGCTTTCTTT.

As DNA, the CDR3 is TGTGCCACCAGCAGAGGGGACAGGGGCGGCAATCAGCCCCAGCATTTT. Its protein product is CATSRGDRGGNQPQHF. The chain recombines TRBV15 with TRBJ1-5; 10 nucleotides match TRBD1. CDR3 length equals 16 residues. In germline, CDR1 is LNHNV, CDR2 YYDKDF (reference sequence). J lost 2 bases, V lost 1 base, and 2 bases had no gene match. The full variable domain, rest sourced from reference TRBV15 and TRBJ1-5, is DAMVIQNPRYQVTQFGKPVTLSCSQTLNHNVMYWYQQKSSQAPKLLFHYYDKDFNNEADTPDNFQSRRPNTSFCFLDIRSPGLGDTAMYLCATSRGDRGGNQPQHFGDGTRLSIL.

This clone has just a few counts. J is TRBJ2-2 and V is TRBV30, with D uncertain. CDR1 is GTSNPN and CDR2 is SVGIG in the germline V gene (reference sequence). V gave up 1 base and J gave up 6 bases, with 12 bases separating them. The CDR3 contains 14 residues. The CDR3 DNA follows: TGTGCCTGGAGTGCGTTTGGGGTGGCCGGGGAGCTGTTTTTT. Translation gives CAWSAFGVAGELFF.

J is TRBJ2-7 and V is TRBV7-2; 8 bases agree with TRBD2. This CDR3 comprises 14 residues. CDR1 is SGHTA and CDR2 is FQGNSA in the germline V gene. J lost 2 bases, V lost 6 bases, and 6 bases had no gene match. CDR3 bases: TGTGCCAGCAGTTGGGGCGGGGGGCCCTACGAGCAGTACTTC. Protein product: CASSWGGGPYEQYF. The whole variable domain, remainder taken from reference TRBV7-2 and TRBJ2-7, is GAGVSQSPSNKVTEKGKDVELRCDPISGHTALYWYRQSLGQGLEFLIYFQGNSAPDKSGLPSDRFSAERTGGSVSTLTIQRTQQEDSAVYLCASSWGGGPYEQYFGPGTRLTVT.

For this clone: Other DNA variants within this sample encode the same CDR3. CDR3 in DNA: TGTGCCAGTAGCTCCTACAATGAGCAGTTCTTC. It translates to CASSSYNEQFF. J is TRBJ2-1 and V is TRBV19; no clear D. Trimming removed 6 bases at V and 0 bases at J, with 0 bases between. The germline V gene has CDR1 LNHDA and CDR2 SQIVND (reference sequence). The CDR3 runs 11 residues.

This clone was seen only once. CDR3 region: CASSVNQGLGTDTQYF. The CDR3 nucleotides are TGTGCCAGCAGTGTGAATCAGGGTCTTGGCACAGATACGCAGTATTTT. This chain uses TRBV2 with TRBJ2-3; D possibly corresponds to TRBD1 (5 bases). CDR3 size: 16 residues. V was clipped by 4 bases and J by 1 base, with 15 bases between them. Per germline, CDR1 SNHLY and CDR2 FYNNEI.

This chain links TRBV7-8 with TRBJ1-4, with D possibly being TRBD1 (6 bases). V was pared by 1 base and J by 3 bases, with 6 bases between. The germline V gene has CDR1 SGHVS and CDR2 FQNEAQ. This CDR3 spans 14 amino acids. The CDR3 bases are TGTGCCAGCAGCTTAGGGACAGCTAATGAAAAACTGTTTTTT. It specifies CASSLGTANEKLFF.

This chain connects TRBV30 to TRBJ2-1; 9 positions agree with TRBD2. Losses at the gene ends were 6 bases for V and 0 bases for J; bases not matched to a gene: 6. The CDR3 is 15 residues long. The germline CDR1 and CDR2 sequences are GTSNPN and SVGIG (reference sequence). CDR3 loop: CACHSGGPSYNEQFF. The CDR3 bases are TGTGCCTGCCATAGCGGGGGACCCTCCTACAATGAGCAGTTCTTC.

The chain has TRBV5-5 and TRBJ2-7; no definite D call. The CDR3 is made up of 16 amino acids. Trimming took off 4 bases at V and 0 bases at J, with 17 bases between the two ends. CDR1 is SGHKS, CDR2 YYEKEE, per germline (reference sequence). CDR3: CASSGSTRTDSYEQYF. The DNA for the CDR3 is TGTGCCAGCAGCGGCTCTACCCGAACCGACTCCTACGAGCAGTACTTC.

The chain carries TRBV5-1 and TRBJ1-6; possible D gene TRBD1, 6 bases. This CDR3 region has 15 residues. Trimming removed 2 bases at V and 9 bases at J, with 15 bases between. Germline CDR1 and CDR2: SGHRS and YFSETQ. The CDR3 nucleotides are TGCGCCAGCAGCTTACAGGGAGGGACAAGTTCACCCCTCCACTTT. Its translation: CASSLQGGTSSPLHF.

V usage is TRBV4-1 and J usage is TRBJ1-6; 10 bases are a match to TRBD1. The germline V gene has CDR1 MGHRA and CDR2 YSYEKL. The CDR3 contains 16 residues. Germline trimming cut 1 base from V and 7 bases from J; bases unmatched to any gene: 4. The CDR3 loop is CASSQAGQGGNSPLHF. The CDR3 bases are TGCGCCAGCAGCCAAGCTGGACAGGGGGGCAATTCACCCCTCCACTTT.

The chain is built from TRBV5-1 and TRBJ1-5, with no clear D. V lost 2 bases and J 2 bases, leaving 11 bases between the germline ends. The CDR3 has 15 residues. Germline-derived CDR1 and CDR2 are SGHRS and YFSETQ. CDR3 protein: CASSLLGEGNQPQHF. CDR3 sequence (DNA): TGCGCCAGCAGCTTACTGGGAGAGGGCAATCAGCCCCAGCATTTT.

The rearrangement joins TRBV5-6 to TRBJ1-1; no clear D gene. V shed 0 bases and J shed 2 bases, with 8 bases lying between them. Germline V gives CDR1 SGHDT, CDR2 YYEEEE. The CDR3 covers 14 residues. The CDR3: CASSLGPANTEAFF. The CDR3 bases are TGTGCCAGCAGCTTGGGACCGGCTAACACTGAAGCTTTCTTT.

This clone was detected only once. The chain uses TRBV9 and TRBJ2-5; tentatively, D is TRBD1 or TRBD2 (5 bases each). V was shortened by 4 bases and J by 4 bases, with 23 bases between the two germline ends. This CDR3 region has 17 residues. Per the germline V gene, CDR1 is SGDLS and CDR2 is YYNGEE. The CDR3 nucleotides read TGTGCCAGCAGCCCCTCCCCCGTGGGGGATCCAGGAGAGACCCAGTACTTC. It specifies CASSPSPVGDPGETQYF.

V usage is TRBV7-9 and J usage is TRBJ2-7; 12 bases align to TRBD1. Per the germline V gene, CDR1 is SEHNR and CDR2 is FQNEAQ (reference sequence). Losses at the gene ends were 5 bases for V and 5 bases for J; bases not matched to a gene: 7. This CDR3 region has 15 residues. The CDR3 nucleotides are TGTGCCAGCAGCCAGGGACAGGGGGCAATCAACGAGCAGTACTTC. Protein sequence: CASSQGQGAINEQYF.

The chain links TRBV7-9 to TRBJ1-2; D is unresolved. Trimming pared 4 bases from V and 7 bases from J, leaving 19 bases between. The CDR3 has 15 amino acids. Germline lookup yields CDR1 SEHNR and CDR2 FQNEAQ (reference sequence). The CDR3 sequence is CASSSPGWASSGYTF. For the CDR3, the DNA is TGTGCCAGCAGCTCCCCCGGCTGGGCTAGTTCTGGCTACACCTTC. Using reference TRBV7-9 and TRBJ1-2 for the parts outside the CDR3, the full variable domain is DTGVSQNPRHKITKRGQNVTFRCDPISEHNRLYWYRQTLGQGPEFLTYFQNEAQLEKSRLLSDRFSAERPKGSFSTLEIQRTEQGDSAMYLCASSSPGWASSGYTFGSGTRLTVV.

This clone occurred once. The CDR3 DNA reads as TGTGCCAGCAGCCCGACAGAAAGTAATTCACCCCTCCACTTT. This encodes CASSPTESNSPLHF. This sequence joins TRBV11-2 and TRBJ1-6; possibly TRBD1 for D (5 bases). V gave up 5 bases and J gave up 6 bases, with 11 bases separating them. This CDR3 has 14 residues. Germline V gives CDR1 SGHAT, CDR2 FQNNGV.

This chain uses TRBV5-1 with TRBJ1-2, with 8 bases fitting TRBD1. There are 14 residues in the CDR3. Looked up from germline, CDR1 is SGHRS and CDR2 is YFSETQ. V lost 1 base, J lost 7 bases, and 6 bases stayed unmatched. Here the CDR3 reads CASSLQAGGSGYTF. The CDR3 DNA is TGCGCCAGCAGCTTGCAGGCAGGGGGCTCTGGCTACACCTTC.

The chain couples TRBV29-1 to TRBJ1-1; D gene uncertain. Germline V gene lookup returns CDR1 SQVTM and CDR2 ANQGSEA. V was shortened by 3 bases and J by 7 bases, with 12 bases between the two germline ends. CDR3 size: 12 residues. CDR3 coding DNA: TGCAGCGTTGACCCCGTTGTCGTTGAAGCTTTCTTT. Residues: CSVDPVVVEAFF. Combining the CDR3 with reference TRBV29-1 and TRBJ1-1 gives the whole variable domain SAVISQKPSRDICQRGTSLTIQCQVDSQVTMMFWYRQQPGQSLTLIATANQGSEATYESGFVIDKFPISRPNLTFSTLTVSNMSPEDSSIYLCSVDPVVVEAFFGQGTRLTVV.

V and J are TRBV11-2 and TRBJ2-7; maybe TRBD2 (5 bases). The CDR3 is 11 amino acids. V was pared by 4 bases and J by 12 bases, with 13 bases between. Looked up from germline, CDR1 is SGHAT and CDR2 is FQNNGV. Here the CDR3 DNA reads TGTGCCAGCAGCTCTGGGAGTCTAGCGTACTTC. Protein product: CASSSGSLAYF. The whole variable domain, filled in from reference TRBV11-2 and TRBJ2-7, reads EAGVAQSPRYKIIEKRQSVAFWCNPISGHATLYWYQQILGQGPKLLIQFQNNGVVDDSQLPKDRFSAERLKGVDSTLKIQPAKLEDSAVYLCASSSGSLAYFGPGTRLTVT.

The chain employs TRBV11-2 and TRBJ1-5; the match to TRBD1 covers 11 bases. Germline CDR1 SGHAT, CDR2 FQNNGV. The CDR3 length is 15 residues. J lost 6 bases, V lost 1 base, and 2 bases had no gene match. In DNA form, the CDR3 reads TGTGCCAGCAGCTTAGGGACAGGGGGCGGTCAGCCCCAGCATTTT. Encoded protein: CASSLGTGGGQPQHF. Filled out from reference TRBV11-2 and TRBJ1-5, the complete variable domain reads EAGVAQSPRYKIIEKRQSVAFWCNPISGHATLYWYQQILGQGPKLLIQFQNNGVVDDSQLPKDRFSAERLKGVDSTLKIQPAKLEDSAVYLCASSLGTGGGQPQHFGDGTRLSIL.